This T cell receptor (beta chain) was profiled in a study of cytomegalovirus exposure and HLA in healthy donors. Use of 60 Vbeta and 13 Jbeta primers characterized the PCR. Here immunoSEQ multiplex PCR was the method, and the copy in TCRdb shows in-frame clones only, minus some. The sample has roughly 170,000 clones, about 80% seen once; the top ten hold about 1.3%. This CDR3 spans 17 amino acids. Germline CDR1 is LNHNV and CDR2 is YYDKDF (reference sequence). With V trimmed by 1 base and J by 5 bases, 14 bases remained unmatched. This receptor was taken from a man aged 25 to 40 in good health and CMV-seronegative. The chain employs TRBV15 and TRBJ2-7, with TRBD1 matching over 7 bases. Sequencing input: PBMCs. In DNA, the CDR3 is TGTGCCACCAGCAGAGGTAGAGGGGGCGGTTTTGGGAACGAGCAGTACTTC. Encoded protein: CATSRGRGGGFGNEQYF. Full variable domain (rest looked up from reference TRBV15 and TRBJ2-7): DAMVIQNPRYQVTQFGKPVTLSCSQTLNHNVMYWYQQKSSQAPKLLFHYYDKDFNNEADTPDNFQSRRPNTSFCFLDIRSPGLGDTAMYLCATSRGRGGGFGNEQYFGPGTRLTVT.